The clone carrying this T cell receptor (beta chain) was picked up one time. Its antigen is still unknown. The V gene's germline CDR1 is SGHRS and CDR2 YFSETQ. Trimming pared 3 bases from V and 8 bases from J, leaving 14 bases between. The CDR3 spans 14 residues. PCR primers comprised 60 Vbeta and 13 Jbeta primers. The repertoire was sequenced with immunoSEQ multiplex PCR; TCRdb's copy has only in-frame clones and lacks some. The table includes over 80,000 clones, 81% detected once. This entry is derived from a study of cytomegalovirus exposure and HLA in healthy donors. General study points: Across HLA loci, a later analysis found differing TCR association rates, with DRB1 most and HLA-C fewest.

The clonotype was recovered from a man aged 35 to 55 in good health and CMV-seropositive. Sequencing was carried out using PBMCs. The J gene is TRBJ2-2, the V gene TRBV5-1; tentative D call: TRBD1 (5 bases). CDR3 nucleotide sequence: TGCGCCAGCAGCTACGGACAAGTGTCTGGGGAGCTGTTTTTT. This gives the protein CASSYGQVSGELFF.